What follows are 12 T cell receptor beta chains derived from one specimen sequenced in a study of shared clonotypes between healthy human individuals. This table comes from immunoSEQ multiplex PCR, and its TCRdb copy is limited to in-frame clones, with some not included. The sample carries some 2,000,000 clones, about 95% recorded once. Naive CD8 cells comprised CD45RO-negative, CCR7-positively selected cells, excluding terminally differentiated effector memory CD45RA+ cells. What was sequenced was naive CD8+ T cells sorted from blood. Every receptor here comes from a man aged 18-30 years in good health.

V gene TRBV19 combines with J gene TRBJ2-7; 9 nucleotides agree with TRBD1. The junction had 5 bases not matched to a gene; V was cut back by 5 bases and J by 3 bases. The CDR3 totals 14 residues. Germline V gene lookup returns CDR1 LNHDA and CDR2 SQIVND (reference sequence). The CDR3 DNA is TGTGCCAGTAGTTTCACAGGGGGCGTCTACGAGCAGTACTTC. Its translation: CASSFTGGVYEQYF. Full variable domain (missing parts from reference TRBV19 and TRBJ2-7): DGGITQSPKYLFRKEGQNVTLSCEQNLNHDAMYWYRQDPGQGLRLIYYSQIVNDFQKGDIAEGYSVSREKKESFPLTVTSAQKNPTAFYLCASSFTGGVYEQYFGPGTRLTVT.

This clone was picked up one time. This chain uses TRBV6-5 with TRBJ2-7; 14 bases are a match to TRBD2. V lost 0 bases and J lost 7; bases outside the gene matches: 5. This CDR3 is 16 amino acids long. CDR1 and CDR2 from the germline V gene are MNHEY and SVGAGI. The CDR3 here is CASSYSLGLAGAEQYF. The DNA for the CDR3 is TGTGCCAGCAGTTACTCTTTGGGACTAGCGGGAGCAGAGCAGTACTTC.

The rearrangement uses TRBV29-1 and TRBJ2-3; D possibly corresponds to TRBD2 (5 bases). V lost 6 bases and J lost 4, with 14 bases in between. The CDR3 extends over 13 amino acids. The germline CDR1 and CDR2 sequences are SQVTM and ANQGSEA. The CDR3 loop reads CSVPDGVADTQYF. CDR3 coding DNA: TGCAGCGTCCCCGACGGGGTGGCAGATACGCAGTATTTT.

The V and J genes are TRBV7-6 and TRBJ2-7, with D possibly TRBD1 on 6 matching bases. Trimming stripped 3 bases from V and 2 bases from J, with 11 bases between. Per the germline V gene, CDR1 is SGHVS and CDR2 is FNYEAQ. The CDR3 runs to 14 residues. CDR3 region: CASSLGDKPYEQYF. Here the CDR3 DNA reads TGTGCCAGCAGCTTGGGGGACAAGCCCTACGAGCAGTACTTC.

The chain uses TRBV6-5 and TRBJ1-2; 8 nucleotides agree with TRBD1. Losses at the gene ends were 2 bases for V and 1 base for J; bases not matched to a gene: 6. Germline CDR1 and CDR2: MNHEY and SVGAGI. This CDR3 is 16 amino acids long. This chain's CDR3 is CASSYLTGGHNYGYTF. DNA of the CDR3: TGTGCCAGCAGTTACCTTACAGGGGGGCATAACTATGGCTACACCTTC.

The chain is built from TRBV7-6 and TRBJ1-6; a possible D gene is TRBD1 (5 bases). CDR1 and CDR2 from the germline V gene are SGHVS and FNYEAQ. The CDR3 has 14 residues. V was pared by 5 bases and J by 11 bases, with 16 bases between. CDR3 region: CASSPRTPGPPLHF. The CDR3 nucleotides are TGTGCCAGCAGCCCTCGGACACCGGGGCCACCCCTCCACTTT.

Of note for this clone: The sample carries other DNA sequences with the same CDR3. The chain links TRBV7-9 to TRBJ2-7, with D uncertain. Germline CDR1 is SEHNR and CDR2 is FQNEAQ (reference sequence). Trimming took 5 bases from V and 2 from J, leaving 4 bases between them. There are 11 residues in the CDR3. CDR3: CASSPAYEQYF. The CDR3 DNA reads TGTGCCAGCAGCCCAGCCTACGAGCAGTACTTC.

To note about this clone: A much larger clone differs by one base, so this may be a read error. The rearrangement uses TRBV6-6 and TRBJ2-7; 10 bases agree with TRBD1. Per germline, CDR1 MNHNY and CDR2 SVGAGI (reference sequence). V lost 6 bases and J lost 3; bases outside the gene matches: 5. The CDR3 is 14 amino acids. CDR3: CASSPGTGDYEQYF. The CDR3 nucleotides are TGTGCCAGCAGCCCCGGGACAGGGGACTACGAGCAGTACTTC.

The rearrangement links TRBV5-1 to TRBJ2-7, with TRBD1 as a possible D gene (6 bases). This CDR3 region has 15 residues. Germline V gene sequence: CDR1 SGHRS, CDR2 YFSETQ. V was shortened by 4 bases and J by 2 bases, with 16 bases between the two germline ends. For the CDR3, the DNA is TGCGCCAGCAGCCCAAGCCTAACAGGGACCTACGAGCAGTACTTC. Translating it yields CASSPSLTGTYEQYF.

As regards this clone: The sample holds other DNA sequences that translate to the same CDR3. The chain carries TRBV10-3 and TRBJ1-2; a possible D gene is TRBD1 (6 bases). The CDR3 runs to 11 residues. Germline loops: CDR1 ENHRY, CDR2 SYGVKD. V was clipped by 5 bases and J by 7 bases, with 8 bases between them. CDR3: CAISKGGGYTF. In DNA, the CDR3 is TGTGCCATCAGTAAGGGGGGTGGCTACACCTTC.

This clone was detected only once. This chain links TRBV7-9 with TRBJ2-2; no reliable D call. This CDR3 region has 14 residues. The V end lost 5 bases, the J end lost 3 bases, and 10 bases lay between the germline ends. Germline V gene data show CDR1 as SEHNR and CDR2 as FQNEAQ (reference sequence). CDR3 loop: CASSPTLDTGELFF. In DNA form, the CDR3 reads TGTGCCAGCAGCCCAACATTGGACACCGGGGAGCTGTTTTTT.

This clone was picked up one time. As DNA, the CDR3 is TGTGCCAGTGCCCTGGGCAACTATGGCTACACCTTC. Translated: CASALGNYGYTF. This sequence joins TRBV19 and TRBJ1-2; D gene unclear. This CDR3 has 12 residues. V lost 8 bases and J 2 bases, leaving 9 bases between the germline ends. CDR1 and CDR2 (germline): LNHDA, SQIVND (reference sequence).